This entry describes one TCR beta chain. Germline trimming cut 4 bases from V and 0 bases from J; bases unmatched to any gene: 11. The length of the CDR3 is 17 residues. Per the germline V gene, CDR1 is SNHLY and CDR2 is FYNNEI. This sample was taken from a study of vaccination and CD4 T cells after COVID-19. MiXCR was run by TCRdb on the PCR reads, yielding one entry per CDR3 protein. Among some 28,000 distinct CDR3 sequences listed, 50% were seen once. Documented time point: late sampling 161 to 241 days after vaccination in a few convalescent patients. Sequenced here: CD4+ T cells from blood, sampled about 7 months after SARS-CoV-2 vaccination. This clonotype was obtained from a human donor who had recovered from COVID-19. This chain connects TRBV2 to TRBJ2-5, with 7 bases matching TRBD1. This CDR3 reads CASSGLKTGTYQETQYF. CDR3 coding DNA: TGTGCCAGCAGTGGTTTGAAGACAGGGACGTACCAAGAGACCCAGTACTTC.